This passage covers 30 T cell receptor beta chains from one sample sequenced in a study of blood T cell repertoires in COVID-19. The table came from immunoSEQ multiplex PCR; TCRdb's copy has only in-frame clones and leaves some out. This table holds approximately 200,000 clones, around 84% found once. Sequencing input: peripheral blood. The source is a woman aged 60 to 75 who had recovered from COVID-19.

The CDR3 loop reads CAISPRGGRGRETQYF. CDR3 sequence (DNA): TGTGCCATCAGTCCTCGTGGAGGCAGGGGGCGGGAGACCCAGTACTTC. This chain links TRBV10-3 with TRBJ2-5; 8 nucleotides match TRBD1. There are 16 residues in the CDR3. The germline V gene has CDR1 ENHRY and CDR2 SYGVKD. J lost 5 bases, V lost 5 bases, and 13 bases had no gene match.

The rearrangement links TRBV7-9 to TRBJ2-2; no definite D call. The CDR3 is made up of 14 amino acids. The V end was cut by 1 base, the J end by 7 bases, with 10 bases between. From germline, CDR1 is SEHNR and CDR2 FQNEAQ (reference sequence). CDR3 sequence (DNA): TGTGCCAGCAGCTTAGTCGGTCGAATCGGGGAGCTGTTTTTT. The encoded protein is CASSLVGRIGELFF.

This clone was seen a handful of times. The V call is TRBV25-1, the J call TRBJ2-5; TRBD2 matches at 9 bases. In germline, CDR1 is MGHDK, CDR2 SYGVNS. This CDR3 contains 15 residues. V shed 0 bases and J 4 bases; nucleotides not matched to a gene: 3. CDR3 protein: CASSEYSGGAETQYF. The CDR3 bases are TGTGCCAGCAGTGAATATAGCGGGGGAGCAGAGACCCAGTACTTC.

J is TRBJ1-2 and V is TRBV11-1; D call uncertain. V lost 3 bases and J 2 bases, leaving 4 bases between the germline ends. The V gene's germline CDR1 is SGHAT and CDR2 FQDESV (reference sequence). The CDR3 spans 12 residues. CDR3 region: CASSLENYGYTF. The CDR3 DNA reads TGTGCCAGCAGCTTGGAGAACTATGGCTACACCTTC.

This chain connects TRBV11-2 to TRBJ1-1; D perhaps matches TRBD1 (6 bases). The CDR3 has 13 residues. CDR1 and CDR2 (germline): SGHAT, FQNNGV. Between the trimmed V and J ends, which lost 3 bases and 4 bases, there was a span of 9 bases. This CDR3 reads CASSFRGATEAFF. The CDR3 nucleotides read TGTGCCAGCAGCTTCCGGGGGGCCACTGAAGCTTTCTTT.

J is TRBJ1-1 and V is TRBV6-5; no definite D call. Trimming left V 8 bases short and J 4 bases short, with 17 bases between. Per the germline V gene, CDR1 is MNHEY and CDR2 is SVGAGI. This CDR3 region has 14 residues. This chain's CDR3 is CASLRSIGSTEAFF. CDR3 coding DNA: TGTGCCAGCTTGAGGAGTATAGGGAGCACTGAAGCTTTCTTT.

The chain combines TRBV5-1 with TRBJ2-3, with D possibly matching TRBD2 (6 bases). With 0 bases removed from V and 6 bases from J, the gap between germline ends came to 14 bases. The length of the CDR3 is 15 residues. CDR1 SGHRS and CDR2 YFSETQ come from the germline V gene. CDR3 sequence reads: CASSLGVAVGDTQYF. The CDR3 DNA reads TGCGCCAGCAGCTTGGGGGTAGCGGTCGGGGATACGCAGTATTTT.

The count of this clone is one. This chain uses TRBV6-5 with TRBJ1-1; D unresolved. Germline-derived CDR1 and CDR2 are MNHEY and SVGAGI. The CDR3 covers 11 residues. Trimming stripped 5 bases from V and 3 bases from J, with 4 bases between. The CDR3 region has the DNA TGTGCCAGCAGTCAGGACACTGAAGCTTTCTTT. Translation gives CASSQDTEAFF.

This clone occurred a few times. The rearrangement uses TRBV3-1 (or the pseudogene TRBV3-2) and TRBJ2-6, with 7 bases that match TRBD1. This CDR3 has 17 amino acids. CDR1 and CDR2 from the germline V gene are LGHDT and YNNKEL (reference sequence). J gave up 0 bases and V 1 base, and 3 bases lay outside the gene matches. In DNA form, the CDR3 reads TGTGCCAGCAGCCAAGGACAGGGATCCTCTGGGGCCAACGTCCTGACTTTC. As protein: CASSQGQGSSGANVLTF.

CDR3 in amino acids: CASSLTPPRETQYF. The CDR3 bases are TGTGCCAGCAGCTTGACCCCCCCGAGAGAGACCCAGTACTTC. V is TRBV5-6 and J is TRBJ2-5; D is uncertain. Deletions cut 1 base from V and 4 bases from J, with 11 bases between. The CDR3 has 14 amino acids. Germline values: CDR1 SGHDT, CDR2 YYEEEE.

This rearrangement joins TRBV7-3 to TRBJ1-1, with a possible D match to TRBD1 (6 bases). The CDR3 loop spans 14 amino acids. Germline V gene sequence: CDR1 SGHTA, CDR2 FQGTGA. V was clipped by 5 bases and J by 5 bases, with 15 bases between them. The CDR3 here is CASSPGHSITEAFF. In nucleotides, the CDR3 is TGTGCCAGCAGCCCGGGACATAGTATAACTGAAGCTTTCTTT.

On this clone: Possible read error: a much larger clone is one base away. V and J are TRBV20-1 and TRBJ2-3; 7 bases agree with TRBD1. The CDR3 contains 15 residues. Germline V gene sequence: CDR1 DFQATT, CDR2 SNEGSKA (reference sequence). V gave up 3 bases and J gave up 2 bases; unmatched junction bases: 8. CDR3 nucleotides: TGCAGTGCTAGTGATGGAGGACAGGACACAGATACGCAGTATTTT. This sequence encodes CSASDGGQDTDTQYF.

The chain combines TRBV6-5 with TRBJ1-2, with 10 bases lining up with TRBD1. The CDR3 length is 14 residues. The J segment lost 6 bases and the V segment lost 5 bases, leaving 6 bases of the junction unmatched. Germline-derived CDR1 and CDR2 are MNHEY and SVGAGI. CDR3 bases: TGTGCCAGCAGTCTCACCGGGACAGGGGATGGCTACACCTTC. It specifies CASSLTGTGDGYTF.

The chain carries TRBV27 and TRBJ2-6; TRBD1 aligns across 8 bases. The CDR3 runs 18 residues. V was pared by 4 bases and J by 0 bases, with 8 bases of the junction left unmatched. Germline V gene lookup returns CDR1 MNHEY and CDR2 SMNVEV (reference sequence). The CDR3 DNA is TGTGCCAGCAGTTCTCGACAGGGGACCTACTCTGGGGCCAACGTCCTGACTTTC. It yields the protein CASSSRQGTYSGANVLTF.

The V and J genes are TRBV6-6 and TRBJ1-2; 7 nucleotides agree with TRBD1. Germline V gene data show CDR1 as MNHNY and CDR2 as SVGAGI (reference sequence). With 7 bases clipped from V and 7 bases from J, the junction kept 12 bases outside the gene matches. This CDR3 contains 14 residues. The CDR3 sequence: CASTVSEGAPGYTF. CDR3 nucleotides: TGTGCCAGCACCGTTTCAGAGGGGGCGCCTGGCTACACCTTC.

J is TRBJ2-1 and V is TRBV15; 10 bases are shared with TRBD2. CDR3 length: 17 residues. Looked up from germline, CDR1 is LNHNV and CDR2 is YYDKDF (reference sequence). Trimming removed 0 bases from V and 5 bases from J; junction bases left unmatched: 7. CDR3 sequence reads: CATSRDVVAGGHNEQFF. In DNA, the CDR3 is TGTGCCACCAGCAGAGATGTGGTAGCGGGGGGTCACAATGAGCAGTTCTTC.

The chain couples TRBV5-6 to TRBJ1-1; D gene ambiguous. V was shortened by 5 bases and J by 3 bases, with 8 bases between the two germline ends. The length of the CDR3 is 12 residues. CDR1 is SGHDT, CDR2 YYEEEE, per germline. CDR3 region: CASSTSDTEAFF. The CDR3 nucleotides are TGTGCCAGCAGTACGAGTGACACTGAAGCTTTCTTT.

The chain links TRBV6-5 to TRBJ1-5; tentatively, D is TRBD1 (6 bases). Germline CDR1 MNHEY, CDR2 SVGAGI. The CDR3 runs 15 residues. Trimming pared 8 bases from V and 0 bases from J, leaving 14 bases between. CDR3 loop: CASGGQFDSNQPQHF. CDR3 DNA: TGTGCCAGCGGAGGACAGTTTGATAGCAATCAGCCCCAGCATTTT.

The genes are TRBV4-2 and TRBJ1-1; 9 bases fit TRBD1. Germline V lookup: CDR1 LGHNA, CDR2 YNFKEQ. The trim removed 3 bases at V and 5 bases at J, leaving 7 bases unmatched. The CDR3 sequence is 15 residues long. DNA for the CDR3: TGTGCCAGCAGCCAGGGGACAGGGCTAAGGACTGAAGCTTTCTTT. This sequence encodes CASSQGTGLRTEAFF.

This clone appeared once. The genes are TRBV2 and TRBJ2-7; 8 nucleotides line up with TRBD1. Germline V lookup: CDR1 SNHLY, CDR2 FYNNEI. This CDR3 spans 15 amino acids. V lost 3 bases, J lost 1 base, and 5 bases stayed unmatched. The CDR3 DNA follows: TGTGCCAGCAGTGAGCAGGGGGCCGTATCCTACGAGCAGTACTTC. This gives the protein CASSEQGAVSYEQYF.

A single count supports this clone. The chain joins TRBV29-1 to TRBJ1-1, with D perhaps TRBD1 (6 bases). There are 13 residues in the CDR3. Germline CDR1 SQVTM, CDR2 ANQGSEA. The V end lost 4 bases, the J end lost 7 bases, and 16 bases lay between the germline ends. In nucleotides, the CDR3 is TGCAGCGTTGCAAAGCAGACAGGCCTTGAAGCTTTCTTT. Protein sequence: CSVAKQTGLEAFF.

This chain uses TRBV6-5 with TRBJ2-3; no clear D gene. The V gene's germline CDR1 is MNHEY and CDR2 SVGAGI. This CDR3 spans 13 amino acids. Trimming removed 7 bases at V and 0 bases at J, with 8 bases between. The chain's CDR3 is CASTELSTDTQYF. The CDR3 DNA is TGTGCCAGCACCGAGTTGAGCACAGATACGCAGTATTTT.

The chain carries TRBV6-5 and TRBJ1-6; TRBD1 is a possible D gene (6 bases). Between the trimmed V and J ends, which lost 5 bases and 10 bases, there was a span of 18 bases. The CDR3 totals 15 residues. Germline CDR1 reads MNHEY; CDR2 reads SVGAGI. The CDR3 DNA reads as TGTGCCAGCAGTCCCAAGGGGGGGTTTAGGTCACCCCTCCACTTT. Translated: CASSPKGGFRSPLHF.

V gene TRBV4-3 combines with J gene TRBJ2-6, with D perhaps TRBD1 (6 bases). CDR3 length equals 18 residues. CDR1 and CDR2 from the germline V gene are LGHNA and YSLEER. Trimming removed 4 bases from V and 0 bases from J, with 16 bases in between. CDR3 nucleotide sequence: TGCGCCAGCAGCCTCTTCCGACAGGCGCTCTCTGGGGCCAACGTCCTGACTTTC. Amino acids: CASSLFRQALSGANVLTF.

The J gene is TRBJ1-2, the V gene TRBV12-3 or TRBV12-4, with unresolved D. CDR3 length: 13 residues. V was pared by 4 bases and J by 4 bases, with 10 bases between. CDR3 coding DNA: TGTGCCAGCAGTTCGAGGCGTTCCTATGGCTACACCTTC. This translates into CASSSRRSYGYTF.

This clone was detected a few times. The chain has TRBV9 and TRBJ1-1, with no clear D. The CDR3 consists of 15 residues. Between the trimmed V and J ends, which lost 3 bases and 1 base, there was a span of 13 bases. Germline assignment: CDR1 SGDLS and CDR2 YYNGEE. In nucleotides, the CDR3 is TGTGCCAGCAGCGAGACTCCGCAGACGAACACTGAAGCTTTCTTT. It encodes CASSETPQTNTEAFF.

This chain connects TRBV19 to TRBJ2-3, with a weak D call TRBD2 (6 bases). Germline V gene data show CDR1 as LNHDA and CDR2 as SQIVND (reference sequence). Between the trimmed V and J ends, which lost 4 bases and 4 bases, there was a span of 12 bases. The CDR3 extends over 14 amino acids. The CDR3 coding sequence is TGTGCCAGTAGTACCCGGGACTTACCAGATACGCAGTATTTT. This encodes CASSTRDLPDTQYF.

The rearrangement joins TRBV11-2 to TRBJ2-3; 8 bases line up with TRBD2. V lost 7 bases, J lost 0 bases, and 6 bases stayed unmatched. Germline CDR1 and CDR2: SGHAT and FQNNGV. The CDR3 covers 15 residues. The CDR3 is CASTPSGSSTDTQYF. CDR3 bases: TGTGCCAGCACACCTAGCGGGTCTAGCACAGATACGCAGTATTTT.

The chain carries TRBV5-1 and TRBJ2-1; 7 positions agree with TRBD2. V shed 4 bases, J shed 2 bases, and the junction held 6 bases outside the gene matches. Germline-derived CDR1 and CDR2 are SGHRS and YFSETQ. The CDR3 spans 15 residues. CDR3 bases: TGCGCCAGCAGCGGGGGGGACGGAGCCTACAATGAGCAGTTCTTC. This sequence encodes CASSGGDGAYNEQFF. The entire variable domain, with the rest obtained from reference TRBV5-1 and TRBJ2-1, is as follows: KAGVTQTPRYLIKTRGQQVTLSCSPISGHRSVSWYQQTPGQGLQFLFEYFSETQRNKGNFPGRFSGRQFSNSRSEMNVSTLELGDSALYLCASSGGDGAYNEQFFGPGTRLTVL.

The chain joins TRBV7-2 to TRBJ1-1; TRBD1 matches 11 bases. V shed 5 bases and J 7 bases; nucleotides not matched to a gene: 9. The germline CDR1 and CDR2 sequences are SGHTA and FQGNSA. This CDR3 has 15 residues. CDR3 bases: TGTGCCAGCAGCACACGCTGGGGACAGGGGGTTGAAGCTTTCTTT. Its translation: CASSTRWGQGVEAFF.